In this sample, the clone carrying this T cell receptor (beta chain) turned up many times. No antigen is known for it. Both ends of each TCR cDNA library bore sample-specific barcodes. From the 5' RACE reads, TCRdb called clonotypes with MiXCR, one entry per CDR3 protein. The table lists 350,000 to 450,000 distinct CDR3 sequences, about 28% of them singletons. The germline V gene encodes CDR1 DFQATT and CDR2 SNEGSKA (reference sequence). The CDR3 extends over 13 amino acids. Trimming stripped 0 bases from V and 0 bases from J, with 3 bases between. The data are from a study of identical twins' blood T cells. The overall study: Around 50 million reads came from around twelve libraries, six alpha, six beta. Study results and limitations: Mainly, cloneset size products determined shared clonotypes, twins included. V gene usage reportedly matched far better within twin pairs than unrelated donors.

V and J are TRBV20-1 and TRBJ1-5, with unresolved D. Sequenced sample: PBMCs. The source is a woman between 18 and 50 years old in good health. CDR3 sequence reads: CSARDASNQPQHF. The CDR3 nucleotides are TGCAGTGCTAGAGACGCTAGCAATCAGCCCCAGCATTTT.